This T cell receptor (beta chain) was recorded in a study of blood T cell repertoires in COVID-19. The overall study: Samples taken during acute and convalescent COVID-19 were collected in the United States, Italy and Spain. From T cells, B-cell-depleted T cells, or PBMCs came the material, which was cDNA or gDNA.

Clones were sequenced by immunoSEQ multiplex PCR, and TCRdb holds only the in-frame ones, with some missing. The profile shows 400,000 or so clones, over 75% of them singletons. Seattle participants joined during active infection and were tracked over time. The germline V gene has CDR1 MNHEY and CDR2 SMNVEV (reference sequence). CDR3 length equals 13 residues. Losses at the gene ends were 7 bases for V and 2 bases for J; bases not matched to a gene: 5. V is TRBV27 and J is TRBJ2-7; TRBD1 matches 7 bases. Sequenced sample: peripheral blood. The TCR originated in a woman between 40 and 55 years old with COVID-19, enrolled during active disease. CDR3 sequence reads: CASKSTGAYEQYF. In DNA, the CDR3 is TGTGCCAGCAAGTCAACAGGGGCCTACGAGCAGTACTTC.